Shown below are 3 T cell receptor beta chains from a single sample sequenced in a study of CD8+ T cells in alopecia areata. TCR sequencing used cDNA made by reverse transcription of extracted RNA. Here immunoSEQ multiplex PCR was the method, and the copy in TCRdb shows in-frame clones only, minus some. The sample lists about 180,000 clones; roughly 59% were seen once. This specimen consisted of CD4+ T cells sorted from blood, obtained at week 0. Receptors were obtained from a human donor with alopecia areata.

CDR3 sequence: CASSPGQVNPYGYTF. CDR3 DNA sequence: TGTGCCAGCAGCCCGGGACAGGTGAACCCCTATGGCTACACCTTC. The V and J genes are TRBV6-6 and TRBJ1-2; 8 bases match TRBD1. CDR1 is MNHNY, CDR2 SVGAGI, per germline (reference sequence). The CDR3 length is 15 residues. V gave up 6 bases and J gave up 4 bases; unmatched junction bases: 10.

This clone was detected once. The rearrangement links TRBV6-5 to TRBJ1-6; a weak D match, TRBD1 (5 bases). Per the germline V gene, CDR1 is MNHEY and CDR2 is SVGAGI. Trimming pared 5 bases from V and 8 bases from J, leaving 16 bases between. The CDR3 has 15 amino acids. The CDR3 DNA sequence: TGTGCCAGCAGTGGCCGTCCCGCGGGGGATTCACCCCTCCACTTT. Protein: CASSGRPAGDSPLHF.

J is TRBJ2-5 and V is TRBV7-6, with a possible D match to TRBD2 (6 bases). Germline-derived CDR1 and CDR2 are SGHVS and FNYEAQ. CDR3 size: 14 residues. Deletions cut 5 bases from V and 2 bases from J, with 12 bases between. CDR3 sequence reads: CASSVQTRQETQYF. CDR3 sequence (DNA): TGTGCCAGCAGCGTACAGACTAGGCAAGAGACCCAGTACTTC.